This entry is about one TCR beta chain. Its antigen is unknown. The data originate from a study of T cells expressing NK-cell markers. Study-wide results and limits: About six of the donors carried dominant NKG2C+ clonotypes that took up 1.0-7.0% of their CD8+ T cells.

TCRdb re-called the 5' RACE reads and shows each CDR3 protein once, DNA omitted. This table holds 550,000 to 600,000 distinct CDR3 sequences. The CDR3 extends over 13 amino acids. The chain combines TRBV12-3 or TRBV12-4 with TRBJ2-7; TCRdb names TRBD1, which stays unverified in the absence of DNA. Sequenced sample: blood T cells: a sorted CD56 or NKG2C T cell subset, CD4+ or CD8+ T cells, or bulk PBMC T cells (not recorded which). This TCR was recovered from a man aged 18 to 35 in good health. The CDR3 reads CASSLTGYYEQYF.